This T cell receptor (beta chain) emerged from a study of T cell changes during pregnancy in multiple sclerosis. Germline CDR1 reads LGHNA; CDR2 reads YSLEER. V lost 2 bases and J 2 bases, leaving 13 bases between the germline ends. This CDR3 has 16 residues. Notes on this clone: Within the sample, other DNA sequences also encode this same CDR3.

Repertoires were generated with immunoSEQ multiplex PCR, while TCRdb's copy carries only in-frame clones and drops some. The table has roughly 18,000 clones, around 90% seen once. The sequence was collected from a female donor in good health, enrolled as a control in a pregnancy study. Sequenced material: CD8+ T cells from peripheral blood mononuclear cells, taken after pregnancy. The chain uses TRBV4-3 and TRBJ1-5; D remains ambiguous. Here the CDR3 DNA reads TGCGCCAGCAGCCAATCTAGAGGTTTCGGCAATCAGCCCCAGCATTTT. Encoded protein: CASSQSRGFGNQPQHF.